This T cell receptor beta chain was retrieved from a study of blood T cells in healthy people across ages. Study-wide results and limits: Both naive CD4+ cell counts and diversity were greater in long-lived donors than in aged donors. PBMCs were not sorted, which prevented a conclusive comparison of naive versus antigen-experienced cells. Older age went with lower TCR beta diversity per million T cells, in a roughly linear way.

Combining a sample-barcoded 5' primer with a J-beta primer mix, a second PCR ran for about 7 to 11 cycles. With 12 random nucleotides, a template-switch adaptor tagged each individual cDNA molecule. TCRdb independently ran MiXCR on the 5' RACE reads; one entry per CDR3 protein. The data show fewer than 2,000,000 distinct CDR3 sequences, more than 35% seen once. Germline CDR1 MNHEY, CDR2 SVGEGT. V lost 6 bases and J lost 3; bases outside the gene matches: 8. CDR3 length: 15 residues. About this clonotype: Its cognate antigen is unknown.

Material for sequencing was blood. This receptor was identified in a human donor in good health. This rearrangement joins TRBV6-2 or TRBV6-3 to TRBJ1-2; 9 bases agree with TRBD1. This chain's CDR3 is CASRGRDRDYYGYTF. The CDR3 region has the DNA TGTGCCAGCAGGGGCCGGGACAGGGATTACTATGGCTACACCTTC.